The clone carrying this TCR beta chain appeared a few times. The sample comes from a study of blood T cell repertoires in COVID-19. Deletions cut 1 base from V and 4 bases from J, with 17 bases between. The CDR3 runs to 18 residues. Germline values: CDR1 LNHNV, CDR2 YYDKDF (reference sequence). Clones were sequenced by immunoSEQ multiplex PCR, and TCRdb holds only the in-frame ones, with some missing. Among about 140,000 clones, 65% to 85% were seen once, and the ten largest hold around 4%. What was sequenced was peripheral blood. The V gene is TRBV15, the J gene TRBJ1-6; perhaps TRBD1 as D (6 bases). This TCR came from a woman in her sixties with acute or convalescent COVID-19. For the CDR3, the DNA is TGTGCCACCAGCAGAGGTTCCCCTCTGACAGGTTATAATTCACCCCTCCACTTT. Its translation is CATSRGSPLTGYNSPLHF. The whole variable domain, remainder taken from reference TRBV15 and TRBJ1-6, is DAMVIQNPRYQVTQFGKPVTLSCSQTLNHNVMYWYQQKSSQAPKLLFHYYDKDFNNEADTPDNFQSRRPNTSFCFLDIRSPGLGDTAMYLCATSRGSPLTGYNSPLHFGNGTRLTVT.